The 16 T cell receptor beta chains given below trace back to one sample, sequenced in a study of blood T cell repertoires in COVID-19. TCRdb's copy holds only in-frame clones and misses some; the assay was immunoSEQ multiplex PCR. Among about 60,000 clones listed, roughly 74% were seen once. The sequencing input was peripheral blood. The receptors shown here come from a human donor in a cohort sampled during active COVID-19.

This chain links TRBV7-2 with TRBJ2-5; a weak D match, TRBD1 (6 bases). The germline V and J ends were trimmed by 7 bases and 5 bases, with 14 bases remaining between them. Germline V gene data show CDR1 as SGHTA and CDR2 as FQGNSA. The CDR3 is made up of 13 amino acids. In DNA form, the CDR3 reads TGTGCCAGCACGCTAGGGGGAAGGGAGACCCAGTACTTC. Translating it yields CASTLGGRETQYF.

The CDR3 spells CASSLVAGALEQYF. In DNA, the CDR3 is TGTGCCAGCAGTTTAGTAGCGGGAGCTCTCGAGCAGTACTTC. The V and J genes are TRBV27 and TRBJ2-7; 9 nucleotides align to TRBD2. The CDR3 runs 14 residues. Per germline, CDR1 MNHEY and CDR2 SMNVEV (reference sequence). The ends lost 2 bases at V and 6 bases at J; junction bases unmatched: 5.

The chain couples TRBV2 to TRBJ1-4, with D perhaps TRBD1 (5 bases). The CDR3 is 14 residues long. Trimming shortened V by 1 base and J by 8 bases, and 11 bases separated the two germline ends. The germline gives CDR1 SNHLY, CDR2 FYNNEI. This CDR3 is CASSEGTLGEKLFF. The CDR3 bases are TGTGCCAGCAGTGAAGGGACACTGGGGGAAAAACTGTTTTTT.

The CDR3 loop reads CASSKGSDRSCQEIDTQYF. CDR3 nucleotide sequence: TGTGCCAGCAGCAAAGGCTCTGACAGGAGCTGCCAAGAGATAGATACGCAGTATTTT. The rearrangement uses TRBV21-1 and TRBJ2-3; TRBD1 is the table's D call, not checked against the DNA. TRBV21-1 is annotated as a pseudogene. This CDR3 is built from 19 residues.

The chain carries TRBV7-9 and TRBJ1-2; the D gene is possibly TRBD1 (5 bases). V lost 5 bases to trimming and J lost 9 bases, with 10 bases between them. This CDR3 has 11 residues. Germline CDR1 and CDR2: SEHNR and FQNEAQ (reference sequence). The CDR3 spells CASSSRVSYTF. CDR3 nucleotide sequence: TGTGCCAGCAGCAGCAGGGTGAGCTACACCTTC.

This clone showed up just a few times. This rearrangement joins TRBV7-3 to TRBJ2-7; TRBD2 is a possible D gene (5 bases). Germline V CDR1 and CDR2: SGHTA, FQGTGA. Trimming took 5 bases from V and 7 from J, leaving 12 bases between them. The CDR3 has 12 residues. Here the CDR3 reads CASSTQLGEQYF. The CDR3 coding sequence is TGTGCCAGCAGCACACAACTAGGGGAGCAGTACTTC.

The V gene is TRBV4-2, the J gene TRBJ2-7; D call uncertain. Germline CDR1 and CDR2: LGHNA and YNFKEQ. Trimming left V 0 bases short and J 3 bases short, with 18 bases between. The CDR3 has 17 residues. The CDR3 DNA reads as TGTGCCAGCAGCCAAGATTTCCTGGGCAAGAAAAACTACGAGCAGTACTTC. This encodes CASSQDFLGKKNYEQYF.

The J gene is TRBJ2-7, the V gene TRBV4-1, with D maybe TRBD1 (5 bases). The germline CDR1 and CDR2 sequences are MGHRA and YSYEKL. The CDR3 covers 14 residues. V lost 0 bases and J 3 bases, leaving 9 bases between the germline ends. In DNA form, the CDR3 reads TGCGCCAGCAGCCAAGAATGGCAGGGCTACGAGCAGTACTTC. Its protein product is CASSQEWQGYEQYF.

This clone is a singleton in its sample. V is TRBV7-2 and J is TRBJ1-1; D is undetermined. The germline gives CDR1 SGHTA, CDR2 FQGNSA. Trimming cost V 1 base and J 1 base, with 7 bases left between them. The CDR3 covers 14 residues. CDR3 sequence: CASSLGAQNTEAFF. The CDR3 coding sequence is TGTGCCAGCAGCTTAGGGGCACAGAACACTGAAGCTTTCTTT.

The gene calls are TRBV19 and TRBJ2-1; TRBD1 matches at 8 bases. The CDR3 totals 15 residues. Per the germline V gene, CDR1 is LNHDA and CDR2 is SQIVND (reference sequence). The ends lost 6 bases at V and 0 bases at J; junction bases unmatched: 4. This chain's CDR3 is CASSRGQGSYNEQFF. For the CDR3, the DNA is TGTGCCAGTAGCCGCGGACAGGGCTCCTACAATGAGCAGTTCTTC.

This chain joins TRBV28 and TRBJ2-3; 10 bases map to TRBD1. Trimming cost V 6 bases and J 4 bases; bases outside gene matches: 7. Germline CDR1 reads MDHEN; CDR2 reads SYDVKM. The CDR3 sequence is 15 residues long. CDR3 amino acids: CASSPQDRGADTQYF. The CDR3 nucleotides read TGTGCCAGCAGCCCCCAGGACAGGGGGGCAGATACGCAGTATTTT.

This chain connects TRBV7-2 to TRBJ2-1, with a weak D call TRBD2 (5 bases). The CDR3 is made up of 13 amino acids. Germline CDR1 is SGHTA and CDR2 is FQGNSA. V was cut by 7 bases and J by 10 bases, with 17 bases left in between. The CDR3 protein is CASTLVLELEQFF. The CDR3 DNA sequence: TGTGCCAGCACCCTTGTACTAGAACTAGAGCAGTTCTTC.

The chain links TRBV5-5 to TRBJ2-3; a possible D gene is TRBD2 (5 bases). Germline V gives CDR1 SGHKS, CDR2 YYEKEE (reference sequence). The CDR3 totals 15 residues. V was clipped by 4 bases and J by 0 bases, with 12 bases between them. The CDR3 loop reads CASSPRDYSTDTQYF. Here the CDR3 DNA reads TGTGCCAGCAGCCCACGGGATTATAGCACAGATACGCAGTATTTT.

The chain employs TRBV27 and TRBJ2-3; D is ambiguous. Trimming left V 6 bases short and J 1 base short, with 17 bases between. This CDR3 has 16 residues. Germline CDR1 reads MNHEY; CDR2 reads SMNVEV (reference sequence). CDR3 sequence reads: CASSSPTRHGTDTQYF. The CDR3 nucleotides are TGTGCCAGCAGCTCCCCAACCCGACACGGCACAGATACGCAGTATTTT.

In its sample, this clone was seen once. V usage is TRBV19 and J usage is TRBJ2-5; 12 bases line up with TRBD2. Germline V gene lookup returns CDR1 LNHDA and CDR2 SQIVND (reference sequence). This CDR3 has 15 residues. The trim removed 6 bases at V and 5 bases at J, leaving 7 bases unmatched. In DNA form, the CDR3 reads TGTGCCAGTAGAACTAGCGGGGGGAAGGGGGAGACCCAGTACTTC. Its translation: CASRTSGGKGETQYF.

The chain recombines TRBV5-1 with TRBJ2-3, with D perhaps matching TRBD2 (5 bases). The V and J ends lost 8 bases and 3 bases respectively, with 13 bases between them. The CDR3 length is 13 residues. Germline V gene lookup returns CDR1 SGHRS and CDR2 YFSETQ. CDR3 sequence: CASKKRETDTQYF. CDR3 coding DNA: TGCGCCAGTAAAAAGAGGGAAACAGATACGCAGTATTTT.